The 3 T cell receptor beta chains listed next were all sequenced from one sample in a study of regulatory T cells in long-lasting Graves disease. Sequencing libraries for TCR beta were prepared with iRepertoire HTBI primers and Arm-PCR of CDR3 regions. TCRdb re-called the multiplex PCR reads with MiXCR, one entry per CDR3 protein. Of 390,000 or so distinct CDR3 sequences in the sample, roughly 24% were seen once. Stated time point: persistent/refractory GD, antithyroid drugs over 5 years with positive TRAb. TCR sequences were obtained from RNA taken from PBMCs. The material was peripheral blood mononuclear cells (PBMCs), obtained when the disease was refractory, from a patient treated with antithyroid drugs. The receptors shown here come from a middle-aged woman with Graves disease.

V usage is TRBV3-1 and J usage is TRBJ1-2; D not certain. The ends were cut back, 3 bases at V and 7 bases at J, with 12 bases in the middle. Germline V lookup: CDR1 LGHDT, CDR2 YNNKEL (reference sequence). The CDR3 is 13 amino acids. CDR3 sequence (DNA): TGTGCCAGCAGCCACACGTTAGCCTCTGGCTACACCTTC. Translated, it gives CASSHTLASGYTF. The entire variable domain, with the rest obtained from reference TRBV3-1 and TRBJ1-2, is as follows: DTAVSQTPKYLVTQMGNDKSIKCEQNLGHDTMYWYKQDSKKFLKIMFSYNNKELIINETVPNRFSPKSPDKAHLNLHINSLELGDSAVYFCASSHTLASGYTFGSGTRLTVV.

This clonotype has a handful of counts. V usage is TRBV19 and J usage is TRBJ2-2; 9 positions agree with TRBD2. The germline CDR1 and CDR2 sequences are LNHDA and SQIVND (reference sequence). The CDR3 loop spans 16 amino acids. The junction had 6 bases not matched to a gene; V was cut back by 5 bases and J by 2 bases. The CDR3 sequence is CASSAPGLANTGELFF. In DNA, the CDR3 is TGTGCCAGTAGTGCCCCGGGACTAGCAAACACCGGGGAGCTGTTTTTT.

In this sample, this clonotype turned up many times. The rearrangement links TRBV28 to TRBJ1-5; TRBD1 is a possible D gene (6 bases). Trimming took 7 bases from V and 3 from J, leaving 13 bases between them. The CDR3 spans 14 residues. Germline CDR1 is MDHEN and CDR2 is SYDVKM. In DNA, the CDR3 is TGTGCCAGCACCATCGACAGGTCCAATCAGCCCCAGCATTTT. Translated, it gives CASTIDRSNQPQHF.